The sequence of this T cell receptor (beta chain) was determined in a study of post-analysis software for immune sequencing data (dated by TCRdb to between 2014 and 2016). Describing the broader study: Relapsing-remitting, secondary progressive and progressive-relapsing multiple sclerosis were recorded as disease courses, and subtype annotation was lacking for some patients. The multiple sclerosis patient repertoires were compared with under 13 previously published healthy control repertoires from donors aged about 6 to 25 years. A subset of samples was prepared in parallel using single-end sample barcoding, then pooled and co-amplified after Illumina adapter ligation.

Broader findings and caveats from the paper: The control group was slightly older than the multiple sclerosis patient group. Significantly lower normalized Chao1 diversity was found in multiple sclerosis patients than in controls, suggesting substantial peripheral T-cell clonal expansion. Patients showed significantly higher frequencies than controls for a handful of TRBV segments, among them TRBV5-6, TRBV5-1 and TRBV20-1. Strong co-clustering of samples prepared in the same batch was shown by direct clustering with F measure, prompting a batch-effect correction.

Inclusive of the bounding cysteine and phenylalanine, the CDR3 is 13 residues long. Of all the DNA, just the CDR3 is kept, 39 bases in frame from base 1. Trimming costs V 0 bases and J 7 bases, and their ends lie 4 bases apart. CDR1 and CDR2, per the germline V gene, are LGHNA and YNFKEQ. TCR beta repertoires were profiled from peripheral blood of some 13 young patients with multiple sclerosis to demonstrate the VDJtools post-analysis software. Multiple sclerosis patients were children and adolescents aged about 6 to 16 years. The protocol used for the library was PCR. Sequencing was carried out with an Illumina HiSeq 2500. Unique molecular identifiers were incorporated into TCR beta cDNA libraries to reduce PCR and sequencing biases. Every 1 to 10 million input T cells yielded approximately 500,000 cDNA molecules, meaning each molecule approximated one T cell. The same protocol used for the earlier healthy control dataset was applied to prepare and sequence the patient libraries. Within a given batch, samples were prepared together, multiplexed and sequenced on the same HiSeq lane. Per the original workflow: Raw barcoded reads were processed with MIGEC, and single-read molecular identifier groups were discarded before consensus assembly and CDR3 extraction. VDJtools was used for post-analysis of the clonotype tables, with diversity normalized by down-sampling every dataset to the smallest sample size. To correct batch-related cross-sample contamination, repertoire overlap clustering matched CDR3 amino acid sequences but not nucleotide sequences. The raw public reads went through TCRdb reprocessing: fastp at Q25, MiXCR clone calling, in-frame beta chains kept. Rows matching on CDR3 protein sequence are summarized as one entry with the most common DNA and genes. Here the V and J calls rest on TCRdb's processing, not on the authors' analysis. The table for this sample lists roughly 800,000 distinct CDR3 sequences; approximately 57% of them were counted only once. The top ten clonotypes cover approximately 4.3% of the sample.

This clonotype was detected only a few times. Its specific antigen is unknown. Base qualities are not at hand, and no much larger clone is one base apart. Specimen: blood. The chain is assembled from TRBV4-2 and TRBJ1-6; the D gene remains uncertain. The source of this sequence is a girl between 5 and 17 years old with multiple sclerosis. The CDR3 protein is CASSQELNSPLHF. The DNA sequence reads TGTGCCAGCAGCCAAGAGTTAAATTCACCCCTCCACTTT.